Listed below are T cell receptor beta chains from one sample, sequenced in a study of shared clonotypes between healthy human individuals. Profiling relied on immunoSEQ multiplex PCR, and the TCRdb table lists in-frame clones only, not all of them. The table shows some 2,100,000 clones, with approximately 94% occurring only once. Source material: naive CD8+ T cells from PBMCs. The receptors shown here come from a man aged 18-30 years in good health. Some clones in this sample may be carry-over from other donors' samples. CDR3s include the opening cysteine and the closing phenylalanine or tryptophan. The D gene is left open where the match is weak. Clone size is shown for a subset of rows, as once, few, many or a class of expanded clone.

j_call clone_size v_call d_call cdr3_aa cdr3_nt
TRBJ2-5 . TRBV4-3 TRBD2 CASSQGRTRQETQYF TGCGCCAGCAGCCAGGGTCGGACTAGACAAGAGACCCAGTACTTC
TRBJ2-7 . TRBV15 TRBD1 CATSREKGGPYRGYEQYF TGTGCCACCAGCAGAGAAAAAGGAGGGCCCTACAGGGGGTACGAGCAGTACTTC
TRBJ2-7 . TRBV21-1 . CASSKLKGPPYEQYF TGTGCCAGCAGCAAATTGAAGGGGCCCCCCTACGAGCAGTACTTC
TRBJ1-1 . TRBV28 . CASSHPESRTASWTNTEAFF TGTGCCAGCAGTCACCCGGAATCAAGGACAGCCAGCTGGACGAACACTGAAGCTTTCTTT
TRBJ2-7 . TRBV19 TRBD1 CASSEGTASDYEQYF TGTGCCAGTAGCGAGGGGACAGCGAGCGACTACGAGCAGTACTTC
TRBJ2-5 . TRBV28 . CASSLGLGIQTQYF TGTGCCAGCAGTTTAGGGCTGGGAATCCAGACCCAGTACTTC
TRBJ2-7 once TRBV4-3 TRBD1 CASSQDRTGLYEQYF TGCGCCAGCAGCCAAGATCGGACAGGGCTCTACGAGCAGTACTTC
TRBJ2-2 . TRBV5-6 . CASSGLGATGELFF TGTGCCAGCAGTGGTTTGGGGGCCACCGGGGAGCTGTTTTTT
TRBJ2-7 . TRBV7-9 . CASSLVGTQDSYEQYF TGTGCCAGCAGCTTAGTTGGGACACAGGATTCCTACGAGCAGTACTTC
TRBJ2-7 . TRBV29-1 . CSVGGQGIYEQYF TGCAGCGTTGGCGGGCAGGGGATTTACGAGCAGTACTTC
TRBJ1-5 . TRBV6-5 . CASSYRAGNQPQHF TGTGCCAGCAGTTACCGTGCGGGCAATCAGCCCCAGCATTTT
TRBJ2-7 . TRBV5-4 . CASSLSPGEQYF TGTGCCAGCAGCTTGTCCCCGGGCGAGCAGTACTTC
TRBJ2-1 . TRBV11-2 TRBD2 CASSDTGTSGSHEQFF TGTGCCAGCAGCGACACCGGGACTAGCGGGAGTCATGAGCAGTTCTTC
TRBJ2-1 . TRBV10-3 TRBD1 CAISEAQGDNEQFF TGTGCCATCAGTGAAGCGCAGGGGGACAATGAGCAGTTCTTC
TRBJ2-2 . TRBV4-1 . CASSQLNTGELFF TGCGCCAGCAGCCAACTTAACACCGGGGAGCTGTTTTTT
TRBJ2-7 . TRBV4-1 . CASSARGRKSSYEQYF TGCGCCAGCAGCGCAAGGGGCAGGAAAAGCTCCTACGAGCAGTACTTC
TRBJ2-2 . TRBV4-1 TRBD1 CASRGQAAGELFF TGCGCCAGCAGGGGACAGGCGGCCGGGGAGCTGTTTTTT
TRBJ1-5 . TRBV5-6 . CASSALPDNQPQHF TGTGCCAGCAGCGCCCTCCCAGACAATCAGCCCCAGCATTTT
TRBJ2-1 . TRBV9 . CASGANEQFF TGTGCCTCCGGGGCCAATGAGCAGTTCTTC
TRBJ2-7 once TRBV27 TRBD2 CASSLREGTYEQYF TGTGCCAGCAGTTTACGGGAGGGAACATACGAGCAGTACTTC
TRBJ1-1 . TRBV7-2 . CASSPAGSNTEAFF TGTGCCAGCAGCCCAGCGGGGTCTAACACTGAAGCTTTCTTT
TRBJ1-2 . TRBV5-1 TRBD1 CASSSDRGQGRAYGYTF TGCGCCAGCAGCTCTGACCGGGGACAGGGTAGGGCTTATGGCTACACCTTC
TRBJ2-7 . TRBV11-3 . CASSPKDGAPYEQYF TGTGCCAGCAGCCCGAAGGACGGGGCCCCCTACGAGCAGTACTTC
TRBJ2-7 . TRBV28 . CASSFRFRTPYEQYF TGTGCCAGCAGTTTTCGGTTTCGTACCCCCTACGAGCAGTACTTC
TRBJ1-1 . TRBV7-9 . CASSWPEHTEAFF TGTGCCAGCAGCTGGCCGGAGCACACTGAAGCTTTCTTT
TRBJ2-7 . TRBV27 TRBD1 CASTGTGTLYEQYF TGTGCCAGTACCGGGACAGGGACCTTGTACGAGCAGTACTTC
TRBJ2-7 . TRBV6-6 TRBD1 CASRRGQEPRNEQYF TGTGCCAGCAGACGCGGACAGGAGCCTCGGAACGAGCAGTACTTC
TRBJ1-1 . TRBV7-9 . CASSVGPTEAFF TGTGCCAGCAGCGTAGGGCCCACTGAAGCTTTCTTT
TRBJ1-5 once TRBV5-3 . CARSSRGSVRNDQPQHF TGTGCCAGAAGCTCGAGGGGTTCCGTGAGGAATGATCAGCCCCAGCATTTT
TRBJ2-7 . TRBV5-5 TRBD1 CASSAYRGYEQYF TGTGCCAGCAGCGCGTACAGGGGGTACGAGCAGTACTTC
TRBJ2-7 . TRBV4-1 . CASSQSQWGSPYEQYF TGCGCCAGCAGCCAGTCTCAATGGGGGTCCCCCTACGAGCAGTACTTC
TRBJ2-1 . TRBV29-1 . CSVEWQYNEQFF TGCAGCGTTGAATGGCAGTACAATGAGCAGTTCTTC
TRBJ2-5 . TRBV7-2 TRBD2 CASSQGLAGETQYF TGTGCCAGCAGCCAGGGACTAGCGGGAGAGACCCAGTACTTC
TRBJ1-2 . TRBV30 TRBD1 CAWTGGVELNYGYTF TGTGCCTGGACAGGGGGCGTAGAACTTAACTATGGCTACACCTTC
TRBJ2-2 . TRBV4-3 TRBD2 CASSQGSGVNTGELFF TGCGCCAGCAGCCAAGGGAGCGGGGTGAACACCGGGGAGCTGTTTTTT
TRBJ2-5 . TRBV30 . CASRDWVGQETQYF TGTGCCTCCAGGGATTGGGTGGGGCAAGAGACCCAGTACTTC
TRBJ1-4 . TRBV4-2 . CASSQATSLATNEKLFF TGTGCCAGCAGCCAAGCTACTAGTTTAGCAACTAATGAAAAACTGTTTTTT
TRBJ2-7 . TRBV5-4 . CASSLGVKEQYF TGTGCCAGCAGCTTGGGAGTTAAGGAGCAGTACTTC
TRBJ2-3 . TRBV7-9 . CASLLGSRTDTQYF TGTGCCAGCTTACTCGGTAGTCGCACAGATACGCAGTATTTT
TRBJ2-7 few TRBV27 TRBD2 CASSLGLTYEQYF TGTGCCAGCAGTCTGGGACTAACCTACGAGCAGTACTTC
TRBJ2-3 . TRBV6-5 . CASSYSAGPSTDTQYF TGTGCCAGCAGTTACTCGGCGGGACCGTCCACAGATACGCAGTATTTT
TRBJ1-1 . TRBV15 . CATSRDEGEAFF TGTGCCACCAGCAGAGATGAGGGAGAAGCTTTCTTT
TRBJ2-5 . TRBV7-2 . CASRTRDKGEETQYF TGTGCCAGCAGAACCCGGGATAAGGGTGAGGAGACCCAGTACTTC
TRBJ1-6 . TRBV30 . CAWMSGYNSPLHF TGTGCCTGGATGTCAGGGTATAATTCACCCCTCCACTTT
TRBJ2-7 . TRBV18 . CASSQGLDVSYEQYF TGTGCCAGCTCCCAGGGTCTCGATGTGTCCTACGAGCAGTACTTC
TRBJ2-7 . TRBV28 TRBD1 CASTFDRERADYEQYF TGTGCCAGCACCTTCGACAGGGAGAGGGCCGACTACGAGCAGTACTTC
TRBJ2-7 . TRBV13 TRBD1 CASSLGGGTGETYEQYF TGTGCCAGCAGCTTAGGCGGCGGGACAGGCGAAACCTACGAGCAGTACTTC
TRBJ2-3 . TRBV27 . CASSWYGPVDTQYF TGTGCCAGCAGTTGGTACGGGCCTGTAGATACGCAGTATTTT
TRBJ1-1 . TRBV27 . CASSLQGGGTEAFF TGTGCCAGCAGTTTACAGGGAGGAGGCACTGAAGCTTTCTTT
TRBJ1-2 few TRBV29-1 TRBD1 CSVPDRVNGYTF TGCAGCGTCCCAGACAGGGTCAATGGCTACACCTTC